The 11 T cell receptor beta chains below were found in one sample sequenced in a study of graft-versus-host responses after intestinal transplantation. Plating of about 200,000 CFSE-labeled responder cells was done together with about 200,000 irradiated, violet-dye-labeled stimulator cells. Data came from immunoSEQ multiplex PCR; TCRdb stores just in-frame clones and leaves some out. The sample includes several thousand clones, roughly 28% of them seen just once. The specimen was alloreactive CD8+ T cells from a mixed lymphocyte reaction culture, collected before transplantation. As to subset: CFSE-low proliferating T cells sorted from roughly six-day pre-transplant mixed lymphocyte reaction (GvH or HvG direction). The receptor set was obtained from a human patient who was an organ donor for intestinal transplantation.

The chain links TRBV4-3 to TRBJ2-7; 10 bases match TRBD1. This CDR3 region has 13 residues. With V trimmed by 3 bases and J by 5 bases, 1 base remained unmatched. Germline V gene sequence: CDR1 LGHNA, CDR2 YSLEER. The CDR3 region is CASSQGQGHEQYF. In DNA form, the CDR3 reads TGCGCCAGCAGCCAGGGACAGGGGCACGAGCAGTACTTC.

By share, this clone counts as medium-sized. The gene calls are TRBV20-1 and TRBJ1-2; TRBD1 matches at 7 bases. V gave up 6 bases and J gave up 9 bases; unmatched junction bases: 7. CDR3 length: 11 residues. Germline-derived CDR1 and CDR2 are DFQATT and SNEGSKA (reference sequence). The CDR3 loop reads CSAHRQGRYTF. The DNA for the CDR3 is TGCAGTGCCCACAGACAGGGCCGCTACACCTTC.

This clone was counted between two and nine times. The CDR3 DNA sequence: TGTGCCAGCAGCTCCGGGGGGAATGAGCAGTTCTTC. Its protein is CASSSGGNEQFF. The chain joins TRBV27 to TRBJ2-1; 7 bases line up with TRBD2. The V segment lost 6 bases and the J segment 7 bases; nucleotides outside the gene matches: 3. The CDR3 covers 12 residues. From germline, CDR1 is MNHEY and CDR2 SMNVEV (reference sequence).

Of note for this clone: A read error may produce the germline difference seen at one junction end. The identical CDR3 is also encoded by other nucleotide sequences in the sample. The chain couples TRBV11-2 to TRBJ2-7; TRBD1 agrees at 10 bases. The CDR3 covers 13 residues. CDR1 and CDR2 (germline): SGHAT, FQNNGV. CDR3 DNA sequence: TGCGCCAGCAGCCAGGGACAGGGGCACGAGCAGTACTTC. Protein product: CASSQGQGHEQYF.

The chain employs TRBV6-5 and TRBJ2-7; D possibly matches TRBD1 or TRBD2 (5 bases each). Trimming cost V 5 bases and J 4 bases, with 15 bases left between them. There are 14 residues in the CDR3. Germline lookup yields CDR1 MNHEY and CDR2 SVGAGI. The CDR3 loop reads CASSETDGAYEQYF. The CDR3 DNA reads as TGTGCCAGCAGTGAAACGGACGGGGCTTACGAGCAGTACTTC.

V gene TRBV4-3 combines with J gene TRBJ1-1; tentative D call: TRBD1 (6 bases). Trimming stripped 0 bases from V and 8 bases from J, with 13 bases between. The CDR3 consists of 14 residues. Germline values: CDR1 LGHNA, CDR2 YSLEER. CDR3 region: CASSQDRYDREAFF. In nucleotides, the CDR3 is TGCGCCAGCAGCCAAGATCGGTATGACAGGGAAGCTTTCTTT.

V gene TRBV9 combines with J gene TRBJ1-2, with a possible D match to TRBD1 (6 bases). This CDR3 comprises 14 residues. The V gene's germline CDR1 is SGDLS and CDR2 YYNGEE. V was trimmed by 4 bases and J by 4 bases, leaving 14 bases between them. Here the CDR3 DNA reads TGTGCCAGCAGCTCCCCCCAGGGGACCTATGGCTACACCTTC. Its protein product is CASSSPQGTYGYTF.

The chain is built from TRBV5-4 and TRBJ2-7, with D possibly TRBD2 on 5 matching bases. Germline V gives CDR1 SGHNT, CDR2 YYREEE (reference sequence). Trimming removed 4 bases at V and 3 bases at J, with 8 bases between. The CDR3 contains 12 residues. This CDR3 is CASSQGGYEQYF. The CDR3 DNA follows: TGTGCCAGCAGCCAAGGAGGCTACGAGCAGTACTTC. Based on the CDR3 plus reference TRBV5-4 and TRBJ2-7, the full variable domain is ETGVTQSPTHLIKTRGQQVTLRCSSQSGHNTVSWYQQALGQGPQFIFQYYREEENGRGNFPPRFSGLQFPNYSSELNVNALELDDSALYLCASSQGGYEQYFGPGTRLTVT.

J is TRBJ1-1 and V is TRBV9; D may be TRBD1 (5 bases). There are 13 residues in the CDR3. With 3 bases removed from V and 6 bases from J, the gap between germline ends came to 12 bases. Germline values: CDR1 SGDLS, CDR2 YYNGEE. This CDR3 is CASSEGRTSEAFF. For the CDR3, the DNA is TGTGCCAGCAGCGAGGGACGGACCTCTGAAGCTTTCTTT.

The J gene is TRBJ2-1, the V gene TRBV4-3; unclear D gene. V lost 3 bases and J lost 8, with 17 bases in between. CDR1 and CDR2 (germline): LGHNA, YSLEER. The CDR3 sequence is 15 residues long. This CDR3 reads CASSHPHAGADEQFF. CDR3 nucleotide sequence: TGCGCCAGCAGCCATCCTCACGCAGGAGCCGATGAGCAGTTCTTC.

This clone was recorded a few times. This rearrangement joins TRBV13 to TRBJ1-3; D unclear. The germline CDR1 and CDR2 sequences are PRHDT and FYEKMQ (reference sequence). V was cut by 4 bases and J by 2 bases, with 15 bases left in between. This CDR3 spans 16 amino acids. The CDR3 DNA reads TGTGCCAGCAGCTGGACGACTTACGTCCCTGGAAACACCATATATTTT. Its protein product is CASSWTTYVPGNTIYF. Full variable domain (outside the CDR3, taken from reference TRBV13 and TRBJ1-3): AAGVIQSPRHLIKEKRETATLKCYPIPRHDTVYWYQQGPGQDPQFLISFYEKMQSDKGSIPDRFSAQQFSDYHSELNMSSLELGDSALYFCASSWTTYVPGNTIYFGEGSWLTVV.